This TCR beta chain derives from a study of vaccination effects on CD4 cells after COVID-19. Antigen-specific CD4+ T cell clonotypes were called by their expansion after viral peptide-pool culture in ViraFEST. Cells that had been cultured for roughly ten days were the source of isolated CD4+ T cells. Subjects were given two BNT162b2 or mRNA-1273 vaccine doses. Cultivation was performed at two million PBMC per well with 10 IU/ml IL-2 and about 9.6 ug/ml peptides added. Half the medium was swapped for IL-2 medium on days 3 and 7. Method: immunoSEQ multiplex PCR; TCRdb's copy keeps in-frame clones and lacks some. The sample includes 50,000 to 65,000 clones, roughly 72% of them seen just once. The junction had 2 bases not matched to a gene; V was cut back by 5 bases and J by 2 bases. The CDR3 has 13 residues. Per germline, CDR1 MNHEY and CDR2 SVGEGT. A note on this clone: Its antigen is unidentified.

This rearrangement joins TRBV6-2 or TRBV6-3 to TRBJ1-2; 7 bases agree with TRBD1. The material was CD4+ T cells from PBMCs cultured with HCoV-229E spike peptides, obtained after COVID-19 vaccination. The sequence was collected from a human donor who received a COVID-19 vaccine. CDR3 amino acids: CASSVQGNYGYTF. The CDR3 DNA sequence: TGTGCCAGCAGTGTACAGGGGAACTATGGCTACACCTTC.